These 13 T cell receptor beta chains share one sample of origin, sequenced in a study of long-term antiretroviral therapy in people with HIV. The libraries were made with immunoSEQ v3.0 at survey level. The table came from immunoSEQ multiplex PCR; TCRdb's copy has only in-frame clones and leaves some out. The repertoire consists of some 28,000 clones, with more than 85% occurring once and the leading ten covering 10%. The sample consisted of unsorted PBMCs, taken 6.2 years after starting antiretroviral therapy. The source is a man in his forties with HIV.

The chain couples TRBV7-9 to TRBJ2-7; TRBD1 is a possible D gene (6 bases). The CDR3 length is 16 residues. CDR1 is SEHNR, CDR2 FQNEAQ, per germline (reference sequence). V was clipped by 1 base and J by 2 bases, with 15 bases between them. The CDR3 loop reads CASSLGQVGEAYEQYF. CDR3 sequence (DNA): TGTGCCAGCAGCTTAGGACAGGTCGGCGAGGCCTACGAGCAGTACTTC.

This clone was seen only a few times. J is TRBJ2-7 and V is TRBV5-1, with 10 bases matching TRBD1. The CDR3 totals 15 residues. The V segment lost 4 bases and the J segment 6 bases; nucleotides outside the gene matches: 10. Germline values: CDR1 SGHRS, CDR2 YFSETQ. As DNA, the CDR3 is TGCGCCAGCAGCCAACTGTCCGGGACAGGGGCCGAGCAGTACTTC. Translating it yields CASSQLSGTGAEQYF. Combining the CDR3 with reference TRBV5-1 and TRBJ2-7 gives the whole variable domain KAGVTQTPRYLIKTRGQQVTLSCSPISGHRSVSWYQQTPGQGLQFLFEYFSETQRNKGNFPGRFSGRQFSNSRSEMNVSTLELGDSALYLCASSQLSGTGAEQYFGPGTRLTVT.

This chain links TRBV9 with TRBJ2-5; D uncertain. Looked up from germline, CDR1 is SGDLS and CDR2 is YYNGEE. The V end was cut by 3 bases, the J end by 2 bases, with 11 bases between. The CDR3 spans 14 residues. CDR3 bases: TGTGCCAGCAGCGATGCAGTAAGGCAAGAGACCCAGTACTTC. It specifies CASSDAVRQETQYF.

The rearrangement uses TRBV7-2 and TRBJ2-1; TRBD1 is a possible D gene (6 bases). Per the germline V gene, CDR1 is SGHTA and CDR2 is FQGNSA. Trimming removed 0 bases at V and 1 base at J, with 7 bases between. CDR3 size: 15 residues. CDR3 nucleotide sequence: TGTGCCAGCAGCTTAGCACAGGGTTCCTACAATGAGCAGTTCTTC. The encoded protein is CASSLAQGSYNEQFF.

This chain connects TRBV5-1 to TRBJ2-3; 9 positions match TRBD2. V lost 1 base and J lost 2; bases outside the gene matches: 8. CDR3 length: 17 residues. Germline CDR1 reads SGHRS; CDR2 reads YFSETQ. DNA of the CDR3: TGCGCCAGCAGCTTGTATATGGCGGGAGGGCCCACAGATACGCAGTATTTT. It translates to CASSLYMAGGPTDTQYF.

V usage is TRBV7-8 and J usage is TRBJ2-1, with D maybe TRBD2 (6 bases). Trimming left V 1 base short and J 0 bases short, with 10 bases between. Germline V gene lookup returns CDR1 SGHVS and CDR2 FQNEAQ. CDR3 length: 16 residues. CDR3 sequence: CASSLGRGSSYNEQFF. CDR3 DNA sequence: TGTGCCAGCAGCTTAGGTCGGGGGAGCTCCTACAATGAGCAGTTCTTC.

This clone was observed a single time. The chain employs TRBV27 and TRBJ2-7, with 11 bases identical to TRBD2. The CDR3 extends over 15 amino acids. Trimming removed 5 bases from V and 3 bases from J; junction bases left unmatched: 6. Germline CDR1 reads MNHEY; CDR2 reads SMNVEV (reference sequence). The CDR3 here is CASSLTSGVNYEQYF. The DNA for the CDR3 is TGTGCCAGCAGTCTGACTAGCGGGGTTAACTACGAGCAGTACTTC.

This chain connects TRBV10-1 to TRBJ2-1; D is ambiguous. CDR3 size: 14 residues. Trimming removed 4 bases at V and 9 bases at J, with 16 bases between. CDR1 is WNHNN and CDR2 is SYGVQD in the germline V gene (reference sequence). CDR3 loop: CASSGKGNIVEQFF. The CDR3 coding sequence is TGCGCCAGCAGTGGAAAAGGGAATATCGTTGAGCAGTTCTTC.

The chain links TRBV20-1 to TRBJ2-5; no reliable D call. This CDR3 has 11 amino acids. Germline V gene sequence: CDR1 DFQATT, CDR2 SNEGSKA (reference sequence). In nucleotides, the CDR3 is TGCCTCGTTTCGCACCAAGAGACCCAGTACTTC. Translating it yields CLVSHQETQYF.

The rearrangement links TRBV2 to TRBJ1-2; D is ambiguous. Per germline, CDR1 SNHLY and CDR2 FYNNEI. The CDR3 runs to 12 residues. Between the trimmed V and J ends, which lost 4 bases and 4 bases, there was a span of 7 bases. The DNA of the CDR3 is TGTGCCAGCAGTGTGCTCCTCTATGGCTACACCTTC. Protein: CASSVLLYGYTF.

This chain links TRBV27 with TRBJ1-2; 7 bases line up with TRBD1. With V trimmed by 5 bases and J by 7 bases, 10 bases remained unmatched. Germline V CDR1 and CDR2: MNHEY, SMNVEV (reference sequence). This CDR3 has 14 residues. CDR3 sequence (DNA): TGTGCCAGCAGTCCCCCGGGGACAGTGAGTGGCTACACCTTC. Its protein is CASSPPGTVSGYTF.

The J gene is TRBJ2-6, the V gene TRBV7-9, with 8 bases lining up with TRBD2. Per the germline V gene, CDR1 is SEHNR and CDR2 is FQNEAQ (reference sequence). After removal of 4 bases from V and 2 bases from J, the junction contained 4 bases not matched to a gene. The CDR3 has 16 amino acids. The DNA for the CDR3 is TGTGCCAGCAGCTCGGCCGGGGGGGCTGGGGCCAACGTCCTGACTTTC. This encodes CASSSAGGAGANVLTF.

On this clone: The junction departs from the called germline gene at one end, perhaps through a read error. The chain has TRBV18 and TRBJ2-7; 7 positions match TRBD1. This CDR3 contains 14 residues. Germline-derived CDR1 and CDR2 are KGHSH and LQKENI. The chain's CDR3 is CASSAPGQSYEQYF. Written as DNA, the CDR3 is TGTGCCAGCTCAGCACCGGGACAGTCCTACGAGCAGTACTTC.